This entry lists 32 T cell receptor beta chains sequenced from one sample in a study of read filtering for tumor transcriptome and immune sequencing. Molecular barcoded adaptors covering alpha/delta and beta/gamma chains were used on about 0.4 ug RNA. TCRdb itself ran the reads through MiXCR, one entry per CDR3 protein. The data show 30,000 to 45,000 distinct CDR3 sequences, around an eighth seen once. Material for sequencing was a population of CD138-negative cells sorted from bone marrow. The receptors were gathered from a donor at least 40 years old with multiple myeloma.

This clonotype has ten or more counts. The chain uses TRBV6-1 and TRBJ1-1; D not resolved. The CDR3 loop spans 14 amino acids. Germline V gene data show CDR1 as MNHNS and CDR2 as SASEGT. The V end was cut by 7 bases, the J end by 1 base, with 13 bases between. The CDR3 DNA follows: TGTGCCAGCACCCGCGGGAGTTCGAACACTGAAGCTTTCTTT. It translates to CASTRGSSNTEAFF.

Ten or more counts support this clonotype. The V and J genes are TRBV23-1 and TRBJ2-7, with D unresolved. Being an ORF, TRBV23-1 has a function that is uncertain. This CDR3 spans 15 amino acids. V was cut by 0 bases and J by 5 bases, with 14 bases left in between. CDR3 in amino acids: CASSQSRTSWNEQYF. In nucleotides, the CDR3 is TGCGCCAGCAGTCAATCGCGGACCTCGTGGAACGAGCAGTACTTC.

This clonotype showed up many times. The chain has TRBV6-5 and TRBJ2-3, with D unresolved. CDR3 length: 12 residues. The germline V gene encodes CDR1 MNHEY and CDR2 SVGAGI. Trimming took 5 bases from V and 4 from J, leaving 7 bases between them. The CDR3 nucleotides read TGTGCCAGCAGTGACGACTCAGATACGCAGTATTTT. Translated, it gives CASSDDSDTQYF.

This clonotype was counted at least ten times. The V gene is TRBV20-1, the J gene TRBJ2-5, with 7 bases fitting TRBD2. Germline CDR1 DFQATT, CDR2 SNEGSKA (reference sequence). V dropped 6 bases and J dropped 4; count of bases not matched to a gene: 14. CDR3 length: 15 residues. As DNA, the CDR3 is TGCAGTGCGTCGAAGCGGGACCCGGTGGGAGAGACCCAGTACTTC. It specifies CSASKRDPVGETQYF.

In regard to this clonotype: One end of the junction is discordant with germline, which a read error may explain. The V call is TRBV6-2 or TRBV6-3, the J call TRBJ2-3; TRBD2 might be the D (5 bases). Germline CDR1 MNHEY, CDR2 SVGEGT. CDR3 size: 14 residues. DNA of the CDR3: TGTGCCGGCAGTTACACGTTGGGAGCAGATACGCAGTATTTT. It encodes CAGSYTLGADTQYF.

This clonotype was observed many times. The V gene is TRBV5-1, the J gene TRBJ1-1; D call uncertain. V lost 3 bases and J 1 base, leaving 10 bases between the germline ends. Germline lookup yields CDR1 SGHRS and CDR2 YFSETQ. The CDR3 length is 14 residues. CDR3 nucleotide sequence: TGCGCCAGCAGCTCCTTTAAGGAGAACACTGAAGCTTTCTTT. It codes for CASSSFKENTEAFF.

This clonotype was picked up many times. The chain uses TRBV20-1 and TRBJ2-1, with TRBD1 matching over 7 bases. Germline loops: CDR1 DFQATT, CDR2 SNEGSKA (reference sequence). J lost 8 bases, V lost 2 bases, and 3 bases had no gene match. The CDR3 is 12 residues long. The CDR3 here is CSARKTGDEQFF. The CDR3 DNA sequence: TGCAGTGCTAGAAAAACAGGGGATGAGCAGTTCTTC.

This clonotype has at least ten counts. V is TRBV28 and J is TRBJ2-2, with D maybe TRBD2 (7 bases). The CDR3 has 14 amino acids. CDR1 is MDHEN and CDR2 is SYDVKM in the germline V gene. Trimming stripped 6 bases from V and 7 bases from J, with 15 bases between. This chain's CDR3 is CASRLGGAGGELFF. The CDR3 DNA follows: TGTGCCAGCAGGCTTGGGGGGGCTGGCGGGGAGCTGTTTTTT.

This chain uses TRBV5-5 with TRBJ2-5, with TRBD2 matching 10 bases. J lost 5 bases, V lost 2 bases, and 3 bases had no gene match. Germline V CDR1 and CDR2: SGHKS, YYEKEE (reference sequence). This CDR3 has 14 amino acids. The CDR3 is CASSFLAGEETQYF. The CDR3 region has the DNA TGTGCCAGCAGCTTCCTAGCGGGGGAGGAGACCCAGTACTTC.

As concerns this clonotype: A single base separates this from a much larger clone, so it may be a read error. J is TRBJ2-3 and V is TRBV5-4; D is unresolved. The CDR3 contains 12 residues. Trimming took off 2 bases at V and 2 bases at J, with 3 bases between the two ends. Germline V gene data show CDR1 as SGHNT and CDR2 as YYREEE (reference sequence). CDR3 amino acids: CASSFDTDTQYF. As DNA, the CDR3 is TGTGCCAGCAGCTTCGACACAGATACGCAGTATTTT.

This clonotype was picked up a small number of times. Possible read error: a much larger clone is one base away. The chain carries TRBV5-1 and TRBJ2-1; the D gene is possibly TRBD2 (5 bases). CDR1 is SGHRS and CDR2 is YFSETQ in the germline V gene. This CDR3 has 14 residues. This CDR3 is CGSSISGTYNEQFF. DNA of the CDR3: TGCGGCAGCAGCATCTCCGGGACCTACAATGAGCAGTTCTTC.

The table lists this clonotype with a few counts. Since a far larger clone is one base different, this is likely a read error. V gene TRBV10-3 combines with J gene TRBJ2-1; 12 positions agree with TRBD2. The CDR3 is 19 amino acids. The J segment lost 4 bases and the V segment lost 5 bases, leaving 15 bases of the junction unmatched. Germline V lookup: CDR1 ENHRY, CDR2 SYGVKD. CDR3 nucleotides: TGTGCCATCAGTTACAACCCCAAAGGACTAGCGGGATCATACAATGAGCAGTTCTTC. Translated: CAISYNPKGLAGSYNEQFF.

This clonotype was counted at least ten times. The chain combines TRBV4-1 with TRBJ1-1, with no clear D. Trimming pared 5 bases from V and 4 bases from J, leaving 11 bases between. The CDR3 sequence is 13 residues long. Germline-derived CDR1 and CDR2 are MGHRA and YSYEKL. The CDR3 is CASSVQSRTEAFF. In nucleotides, the CDR3 is TGCGCCAGCAGCGTTCAGTCCCGCACTGAAGCTTTCTTT.

This clonotype was detected many times. V is TRBV5-1 and J is TRBJ1-1; D not resolved. CDR1 is SGHRS, CDR2 YFSETQ, per germline. The CDR3 is made up of 13 amino acids. V was clipped by 4 bases and J by 3 bases, with 10 bases between them. In DNA form, the CDR3 reads TGCGCCAGCAGCCCAGGATACGACACTGAAGCTTTCTTT. It translates to CASSPGYDTEAFF.

This clonotype was detected ten times or more. The genes are TRBV6-6 and TRBJ1-5; maybe TRBD1 (6 bases). Germline assignment: CDR1 MNHNY and CDR2 SVGAGI (reference sequence). The CDR3 extends over 15 amino acids. The V and J ends lost 8 bases and 4 bases respectively, with 18 bases between them. The CDR3 is CASGRPSGENQPQHF. For the CDR3, the DNA is TGTGCCAGCGGTCGCCCTTCAGGGGAAAATCAGCCCCAGCATTTT.

This clonotype was recorded only once. One base separates it from a far larger clone, so it is likely a read error. The rearrangement uses TRBV5-4 and TRBJ1-4, with D possibly matching TRBD1 (5 bases). The CDR3 loop spans 14 amino acids. CDR1 is SGHNT, CDR2 YYREEE, per germline (reference sequence). The CDR3 loop reads CASSLEGMGEKLSF. The CDR3 DNA sequence: TGCGCCAGCAGCTTGGAGGGGATGGGTGAAAAACTGTCTTTT.

In its sample, this clonotype was seen many times. This chain uses TRBV2 with TRBJ1-1; TRBD1 matches at 7 bases. After removal of 5 bases from V and 4 bases from J, the junction contained 7 bases not matched to a gene. Germline V gene sequence: CDR1 SNHLY, CDR2 FYNNEI. The CDR3 runs 14 residues. The CDR3 spells CASSSQGRGTEAFF. In DNA form, the CDR3 reads TGTGCCAGCAGTTCACAGGGGAGGGGCACTGAAGCTTTCTTT.

This clonotype was seen many times. The chain has TRBV5-1 and TRBJ2-7, with 9 bases aligning to TRBD2. CDR3 length equals 17 residues. The germline CDR1 and CDR2 sequences are SGHRS and YFSETQ. V shed 1 base and J 6 bases; nucleotides not matched to a gene: 14. DNA for the CDR3: TGCGCCAGCAGCTTGAACAGACTAGCGGCGGCTAGAGGCGAGCAGTACTTC. This codes for CASSLNRLAAARGEQYF.

This clonotype was detected many times. The rearrangement joins TRBV4-1 to TRBJ1-5; unclear D gene. Trimming shortened V by 4 bases and J by 0 bases, and 13 bases separated the two germline ends. Per germline, CDR1 MGHRA and CDR2 YSYEKL. The CDR3 has 16 amino acids. Here the CDR3 reads CASSPHSRYSNQPQHF. The DNA for the CDR3 is TGCGCCAGCAGCCCGCACTCCCGGTATAGCAATCAGCCCCAGCATTTT.

This clonotype showed up many times. V usage is TRBV7-9 and J usage is TRBJ2-5; D may be TRBD2 (5 bases). V was cut by 5 bases and J by 4 bases, with 8 bases left in between. CDR3 length equals 12 residues. Per the germline V gene, CDR1 is SEHNR and CDR2 is FQNEAQ (reference sequence). CDR3 coding DNA: TGTGCCAGCAGCCGTGGAGGAGAGACCCAGTACTTC. Amino acids: CASSRGGETQYF.

This clonotype was observed many times. The V gene is TRBV12-3 or TRBV12-4, the J gene TRBJ1-1; TRBD1 matches 7 bases. Germline trimming cut 3 bases from V and 6 bases from J; bases unmatched to any gene: 7. The CDR3 is made up of 14 amino acids. CDR3 DNA sequence: TGTGCCAGCAGTTTGGCAACCAGGGGGTCTGAAGCTTTCTTT. It codes for CASSLATRGSEAFF.

The gene calls are TRBV7-9 and TRBJ2-3, with D perhaps TRBD1 or TRBD2 (5 bases each). CDR1 is SEHNR and CDR2 is FQNEAQ in the germline V gene (reference sequence). The V end was cut by 9 bases, the J end by 9 bases, with 22 bases between. The CDR3 spans 14 residues. The CDR3 sequence is CARSGLIEYRTQYF. The CDR3 nucleotides read TGTGCCAGATCGGGGCTAATTGAATATAGGACGCAGTATTTT.

At least ten counts were recorded for this clonotype. The genes are TRBV18 and TRBJ1-1, with D unclear. This CDR3 is 15 amino acids long. The germline V gene has CDR1 KGHSH and CDR2 LQKENI. Trimming left V 1 base short and J 1 base short, with 10 bases between. The CDR3 region is CASSPLLTSNTEAFF. For the CDR3, the DNA is TGTGCCAGCTCACCACTTCTAACGTCGAACACTGAAGCTTTCTTT.

This clonotype has ten or more counts. The rearrangement joins TRBV5-5 to TRBJ2-7, with unresolved D. In germline, CDR1 is SGHKS, CDR2 YYEKEE (reference sequence). The V end was cut by 4 bases, the J end by 2 bases, with 19 bases between. This CDR3 region has 16 residues. DNA of the CDR3: TGTGCCAGCAGCCCAACTCCTAGGACGGGTGCCTACGAGCAGTACTTC. Its protein product is CASSPTPRTGAYEQYF. The full variable domain, with the rest looked up from reference TRBV5-5 and TRBJ2-7, is DAGVTQSPTHLIKTRGQQVTLRCSPISGHKSVSWYQQVLGQGPQFIFQYYEKEERGRGNFPDRFSARQFPNYSSELNVNALLLGDSALYLCASSPTPRTGAYEQYFGPGTRLTVT.

This clonotype was seen repeatedly, ten times or more. Given a much more abundant clone one base away, this may be a read error. The chain links TRBV19 to TRBJ1-5, with 7 positions matching TRBD2. With the DNA end fitting TRBJ2-3 better, the J assignment may be wrong. This CDR3 contains 12 residues. The germline V gene encodes CDR1 LNHDA and CDR2 SQIVND (reference sequence). The CDR3 coding sequence is TGTGCCAGTATGGGAGGGGAACAGCCCCAGTATTTT. This sequence encodes CASMGGEQPQYF.

At least ten counts were recorded for this clonotype. The V call is TRBV30, the J call TRBJ1-5, with TRBD1 matching over 7 bases. Per germline, CDR1 GTSNPN and CDR2 SVGIG (reference sequence). V trimming: 0 bases; J trimming: 4 bases; junction bases outside the gene matches: 9. The CDR3 consists of 16 residues. The CDR3 nucleotides read TGTGCCTGGAGTGTACAGGGCAGGGGGTTGAATCAGCCCCAGCATTTT. Protein product: CAWSVQGRGLNQPQHF.

In this sample, this clonotype turned up many times. The DNA is omitted, as the CDR3 cannot be located on it reliably, and the CDR3 follows TCRdb's listing. The rearrangement joins TRBV29-1 to TRBJ2-7; TRBD2, the D gene given by the table, was not confirmed from the DNA. The CDR3 contains 14 residues when both ends are counted. Germline loops: CDR1 SQVTM, CDR2 ANQGSEA. The CDR3 is CSVVGSGTGYEQHF.

This clonotype was counted only a few times. The J gene is TRBJ1-4, the V gene TRBV28; D is uncertain. CDR1 MDHEN and CDR2 SYDVKM come from the germline V gene. With 6 bases removed from V and 5 bases from J, the gap between germline ends came to 10 bases. CDR3 size: 13 residues. The CDR3 DNA reads TGTGCCAGCAGGTCATATACCAATGAAAAACTGTTTTTT. Translation gives CASRSYTNEKLFF.

The rearrangement joins TRBV7-9 to TRBJ1-5, with unresolved D. The CDR3 consists of 12 residues. CDR1 is SEHNR, CDR2 FQNEAQ, per germline (reference sequence). V was cut by 4 bases and J by 15 bases, with 16 bases left in between. CDR3 nucleotides: TGTGCCAGCAGCTGGGGAGATCAGCTCCTGCATTTT. This sequence encodes CASSWGDQLLHF.

This clonotype was seen ten or more times. This chain joins TRBV20-1 and TRBJ2-5; either TRBD1 or TRBD2 may supply D (5 bases each). Per germline, CDR1 DFQATT and CDR2 SNEGSKA (reference sequence). This CDR3 has 12 amino acids. V was pared by 6 bases and J by 2 bases, with 10 bases between. The CDR3 sequence is CSAGTAQETQYF. CDR3 nucleotide sequence: TGCAGTGCCGGGACCGCGCAAGAGACCCAGTACTTC.

Ten or more counts support this clonotype. This CDR3 is CASKRQGVDEQFF. The CDR3 DNA sequence: TGTGCCAGCAAGAGACAGGGGGTCGATGAGCAGTTCTTC. The rearrangement joins TRBV28 to TRBJ2-1; 9 positions match TRBD1. Germline V gene data show CDR1 as MDHEN and CDR2 as SYDVKM. The CDR3 has 13 residues. The junction had 6 bases not matched to a gene; V was cut back by 7 bases and J by 8 bases.

This rearrangement joins TRBV10-3 to TRBJ1-5; D gene uncertain. This CDR3 has 13 residues. The germline gives CDR1 ENHRY, CDR2 SYGVKD. V was cut by 0 bases and J by 6 bases, with 6 bases left in between. CDR3: CAISESDVQPQHF. The CDR3 DNA reads as TGTGCCATCAGTGAGTCCGACGTTCAGCCCCAGCATTTT.